One sample yielded the 14 T cell receptor beta chains listed below, sequenced in a study of CD8 T cells in ankylosing spondylitis. TCRdb re-analysed the 5' RACE reads in MiXCR, keeping a single row per CDR3 protein. Of over 400,000 distinct CDR3 sequences listed, around 26% were seen once; the top ten hold 0.85% to 1%. General study results and limits: Blood of patients with ankylosing spondylitis appeared to be characterized by a TCR beta motif of eight highly homologous variants.

These TCRs are of unknown antigen specificity. The sequenced sample was blood, either unsorted or a sorted T cell fraction (not recorded which). These receptors came from a male donor with ankylosing spondylitis.

In its sample, this clonotype was seen a few times. V and J are TRBV10-3 and TRBJ2-7; possibly TRBD2 for D (7 bases). Germline-derived CDR1 and CDR2 are ENHRY and SYGVKD. The CDR3 runs to 21 residues. Trimming pared 4 bases from V and 1 base from J, leaving 32 bases between. CDR3 region: CAISGQPTGTSDPAGSYEQYF. The CDR3 coding sequence is TGTGCCATCAGTGGTCAACCCACCGGGACAAGCGACCCAGCGGGGTCCTACGAGCAGTACTTC.

This clonotype was counted between two and nine times. The chain joins TRBV7-9 to TRBJ1-4; 7 nucleotides align to TRBD1. The CDR3 length is 16 residues. Per germline, CDR1 SEHNR and CDR2 FQNEAQ (reference sequence). J was trimmed by 8 bases and V by 5 bases; bases with no gene match: 14. The CDR3 DNA reads TGTGCCAGCAGCGCCTCCTTCGACAGGGCTATCGAAAAACTGTTTTTT. Residues: CASSASFDRAIEKLFF.

This chain joins TRBV3-1 and TRBJ2-3; possibly TRBD1 or TRBD2 for D (5 bases each). V shed 3 bases and J shed 2 bases, with 12 bases lying between them. CDR1 and CDR2 (germline): LGHDT, YNNKEL (reference sequence). This CDR3 is built from 15 residues. CDR3 DNA: TGTGCCAGCAGCCAGGGACCTGGGCCCACAGATACGCAGTATTTT. This gives the protein CASSQGPGPTDTQYF.

This clonotype was detected only a few times. This chain joins TRBV3-1 and TRBJ2-1; no clear D gene. V gave up 1 base and J gave up 8 bases, with 6 bases separating them. The germline V gene has CDR1 LGHDT and CDR2 YNNKEL (reference sequence). The CDR3 contains 12 residues. DNA of the CDR3: TGTGCCAGCAGCCAAGTCCTCGATGAGCAGTTCTTC. This encodes CASSQVLDEQFF.

The chain couples TRBV10-2 to TRBJ1-2, with 9 bases aligning to TRBD1. The CDR3 contains 13 residues. Germline trimming cut 2 bases from V and 6 bases from J; bases unmatched to any gene: 1. CDR1 and CDR2 from the germline V gene are WSHSY and SAAADI. The CDR3 loop reads CASSETGGDGYTF. The CDR3 DNA is TGCGCCAGCAGTGAGACAGGGGGCGATGGCTACACCTTC.

This clonotype was seen more than once but under ten times. The rearrangement uses TRBV20-1 and TRBJ1-3; D call uncertain. Trimming removed 8 bases at V and 8 bases at J, with 19 bases between. The germline gives CDR1 DFQATT, CDR2 SNEGSKA (reference sequence). The CDR3 spans 13 residues. The CDR3 region has the DNA TGCAGTCCCCTCGACCACCGCGATCACACCATATATTTT. Translating it yields CSPLDHRDHTIYF.

This clonotype was detected once. V is TRBV20-1 and J is TRBJ2-3; D remains ambiguous. The CDR3 is 15 amino acids. The V gene lost 1 base and the J gene lost 0 bases, with 11 bases spanning the gap. Germline assignment: CDR1 DFQATT and CDR2 SNEGSKA (reference sequence). DNA of the CDR3: TGCAGTGCTAGAGGGGCACTCTCTAGCACAGATACGCAGTATTTT. Translating it yields CSARGALSSTDTQYF.

The rearrangement uses TRBV11-2 and TRBJ2-3, with D possibly TRBD2 on 6 matching bases. This CDR3 is 16 amino acids long. Trimming pared 0 bases from V and 4 bases from J, leaving 14 bases between. In germline, CDR1 is SGHAT, CDR2 FQNNGV. The CDR3 sequence is CASSLDGTGGADTQYF. The CDR3 DNA follows: TGTGCCAGCAGCTTAGACGGGACCGGCGGGGCAGATACGCAGTATTTT.

The chain links TRBV12-3 or TRBV12-4 to TRBJ1-2; D unresolved. CDR3 size: 12 residues. V was pared by 5 bases and J by 8 bases, with 12 bases between. Here the CDR3 DNA reads TGTGCCAGCAGTCGGGATTCCTGGGGCTACACCTTC. The encoded protein is CASSRDSWGYTF.

This clonotype has ten or more counts. The chain has TRBV12-3 or TRBV12-4 and TRBJ1-1; D is unclear. Trimming left V 3 bases short and J 3 bases short, with 8 bases between. The CDR3 extends over 13 amino acids. CDR3 residues: CASSFLRDTEAFF. The DNA of the CDR3 is TGTGCCAGCAGTTTTTTGAGGGACACTGAAGCTTTCTTT.

The rearrangement links TRBV20-1 to TRBJ2-1; 10 nucleotides match TRBD2. This CDR3 comprises 16 residues. Trimming removed 2 bases from V and 3 bases from J; junction bases left unmatched: 7. Per germline, CDR1 DFQATT and CDR2 SNEGSKA (reference sequence). The CDR3 nucleotides read TGCAGTGCTAGACCCAATGGACTAGCGGACTACAATGAGCAGTTCTTC. Amino acids: CSARPNGLADYNEQFF.

This clonotype was counted a few times. The V call is TRBV6-1, the J call TRBJ2-7; tentatively, D is TRBD1 (6 bases). This CDR3 spans 14 amino acids. Germline V gives CDR1 MNHNS, CDR2 SASEGT. Trimming shortened V by 8 bases and J by 0 bases, and 14 bases separated the two germline ends. Written as DNA, the CDR3 is TGTGCCAGCTCCCTCGACAGGAGCTCCTACGAGCAGTACGTC. Its protein product is CASSLDRSSYEQYV.

The chain has TRBV13 and TRBJ2-3; 8 bases match TRBD1. The germline CDR1 and CDR2 sequences are PRHDT and FYEKMQ (reference sequence). There are 14 residues in the CDR3. The trim removed 6 bases at V and 2 bases at J, leaving 4 bases unmatched. The DNA of the CDR3 is TGTGCCAGCAGACAGACAGGGGACACAGATACGCAGTATTTT. It encodes CASRQTGDTDTQYF. Full variable domain (rest looked up from reference TRBV13 and TRBJ2-3): AAGVIQSPRHLIKEKRETATLKCYPIPRHDTVYWYQQGPGQDPQFLISFYEKMQSDKGSIPDRFSAQQFSDYHSELNMSSLELGDSALYFCASRQTGDTDTQYFGPGTRLTVL.

The V gene is TRBV6-5, the J gene TRBJ1-1; D unresolved. This CDR3 is built from 15 residues. V was cut by 0 bases and J by 5 bases, with 13 bases left in between. Per the germline V gene, CDR1 is MNHEY and CDR2 is SVGAGI. The chain's CDR3 is CASSYSGGDGTEAFF. The CDR3 nucleotides read TGTGCCAGCAGTTACTCGGGTGGGGATGGGACTGAAGCTTTCTTT.